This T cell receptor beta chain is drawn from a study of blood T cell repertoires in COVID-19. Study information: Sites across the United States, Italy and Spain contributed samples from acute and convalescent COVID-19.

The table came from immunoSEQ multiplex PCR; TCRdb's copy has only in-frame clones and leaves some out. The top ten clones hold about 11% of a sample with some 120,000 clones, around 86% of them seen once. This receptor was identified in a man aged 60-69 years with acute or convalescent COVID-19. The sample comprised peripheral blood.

CDR3 in DNA: TGTGCCAGCAGCTTAGATCGGCTAGCGGGAGGGCCTTTGGGTGAGCAGTTCTTC. This gives the protein CASSLDRLAGGPLGEQFF. The chain links TRBV11-2 to TRBJ2-1; 12 bases fit TRBD2. Trimming took 0 bases from V and 9 from J; bases not matched to a gene: 12. The germline V gene has CDR1 SGHAT and CDR2 FQNNGV. The CDR3 totals 18 residues.